This TCR beta chain emerged from a study of OX40 agonist ivuxolimab in advanced cancers. Study-level background: Three patients had partial responses: one hepatocellular carcinoma, two cutaneous melanoma. Study conclusions and caveats: Researchers did not establish what antigens the expanded peripheral T cells target. Clonal expansion by week 6 occurred in CD4+ and CD8+ blood T cells (at 0.1 to 3.0 mg/kg). Expanded clones belonging to CD8+ T cells outnumbered, on average, those of CD4+.

Using immunoSEQ multiplex PCR, the repertoire was profiled, and TCRdb retains in-frame clones only, with some absent. The sample has about 60,000 clones, about 83% seen once. On this clone: The antigen remains undetermined.

The length of the CDR3 is 15 residues. The germline V gene has CDR1 MNHEY and CDR2 SVGAGI. Trimming stripped 0 bases from V and 8 bases from J, with 16 bases between. The sequencing used CD4+ or CD8+ T cells sorted from blood, collected in a trial of the OX40 agonist ivuxolimab. This TCR was sampled from an adult with an advanced solid tumor such as melanoma, head and neck, liver or kidney cancer. The V call is TRBV6-5, the J call TRBJ1-2; TRBD1 is a possible D gene (6 bases). CDR3 region: CASSYSKAGAEGYTF. Written as DNA, the CDR3 is TGTGCCAGCAGTTACTCGAAGGCAGGGGCGGAGGGCTACACCTTC.